Included here is one T cell receptor (beta chain) sequence, with context. The antigen it recognizes is unknown. Base quality data are lacking; no much larger clone is found one base away. These data originate in a study of shared clonotypes between healthy human individuals (dated by TCRdb to 2020 to 2021). Looking at the study overall: The cohort comprised a couple of women and a few men aged 18 to 49 years. Between about 0.8 and 8.9 billion PBMCs per donor were obtained by leukapheresis. Blood TCR repertoires of five healthy adults were deeply sequenced to estimate repertoire size and the extent of clonotype sharing between individuals. For each donor, three plates each were used for CD4 naive and CD4 memory, two plates were used for CD8 naive, and one plate was used for CD8 memory. Libraries were prepared and TCR repertoires were sequenced by different laboratories using diverse techniques, in order to increase sequencing depth and limit assay-specific biases.

Overall results and qualifications from the work: The genetic and exposure-history diversity represented was limited by the small number of donors. When several donors were compared, the shared fraction of clonotypes was about 5% for naive CD4, 3.5% to 4% for naive CD8, roughly 2.3% for memory CD4, and roughly 0.43% for memory CD8. Pairwise subsampling led to the expectation that sequencing depth would affect the degree of clonotype sharing among donors. Sampling was restricted to blood, and TCR repertoires in tissue are likely to differ from TCR repertoires in blood. Naive subsets generally had larger estimated clonotype richness than memory subsets. Incomplete sequencing was indicated by rarefaction of sorted-subset datasets, despite the large sequencing depth. Compared with non-shared clonotypes, the clonotypes found in all four sorted-subset donors had higher generation probabilities.

The donors were healthy, HIV-negative adults who had no recently reported acute infections or vaccinations. Only Caucasian adults living in Nashville, Tennessee, USA were represented among the donors. CD4+ T cells were enriched through magnetic negative selection, after which naive cells were positively selected on CD45RA and the remaining negative fraction served as the memory subset. After blood collection by leukapheresis, PBMCs were isolated using Ficoll-Histopaque density gradient centrifugation and then cryopreserved in the vapor phase of liquid nitrogen. Purity and quantity of every magnetically sorted T cell population were checked by analytical flow cytometry. Genomic DNA was isolated from every sorted fraction and measured by UV absorbance on a Nanodrop 2000c. TCR CDR3 regions were amplified from genomic DNA by multiplex PCR using the deep immunoSEQ assay. Extracted genomic DNA from each cell subset was distributed evenly across all wells of several immunoSEQ 96-well plates, and each plate was treated as a replicate. Each replicate PCR for sorted subsets received roughly 0.2 ug genomic DNA, equal to tens of thousands of T cell genomes. Purified libraries were measured with a Qubit 3.0 fluorometer, size-checked on a Bioanalyzer 2100, and measured again with the KAPA Library Quantification kit. Every immunoSEQ 96-well plate was sequenced on a dedicated single-read 150-cycle Illumina NextSeq 550 flow cell. The paper's data handling went like this. Because the immunoSEQ output included only junctional sequences and no quality scores, the filtering could not be the same as the filtering used for full-length reads. Sequences were annotated with PyIR, a Python wrapper for IgBLAST v1.9, using IMGT germline references to assign V/J genes and CDR3. Reads with weak V/J assignments (E-value above 1e-6), missing CDR3, stop codons, out-of-frame junctions, or ambiguous translated residues were removed. V3J clonotypes were defined as sequences sharing an identical inferred V gene, J gene, and CDR3 amino acid sequence. To compute the percentage overlap between repertoires, the number of shared unique clonotypes was divided by the size of the smaller repertoire. Richness of each repertoire was evaluated using RTK rarefaction, the Chao1 estimator, and Recon v2.1 estimates of unobserved clonotypes. Generation probabilities were computed with OLGA for all TCRbeta clonotypes obtained by the gDNA method from several donors. Entries here come from immuneACCESS through TCRdb and include only in-frame sequences with V and J called. Some clones fail to appear in such tables; in the studies checked, an unresolved V gene covers under half of the shortfall, and the cause of the remainder is unknown. From that table come the V and J calls and clone size; the DNA was used to work out D and trimming. For this sample there are some 2,100,000 clones; under 97% appear just once. The top ten clonotypes cover around 0.13% of the sample.

V drops 5 bases and J drops 10 bases, leaving 11 bases in between. The CDR3 spans 11 residues, from the cysteine through the phenylalanine. The entry retains the CDR3 DNA only, 33 bases that are in frame from base 1. The germline V gene (reference sequence) yields MNHNY for CDR1 and SVGAGI for CDR2. This TCR derives from a young man in good health. This receptor chain uses TRBV6-6 and TRBJ1-1, with the D gene not confidently named. Sequencing was performed on naive CD4+ T cells sorted from blood. This specimen's cell subset or site label, interpreted: CD45RA+ positively selected. The DNA is as follows: TGTGCCAGCAGTAGCGGTGGACCAGCTTTCTTT. It encodes CASSSGGPAFF.